The 21 T cell receptor beta chains below all came from one sample that was sequenced in a study of cytomegalovirus exposure and HLA in healthy donors. The PCR made use of 60 Vbeta and 13 Jbeta primers. This table comes from immunoSEQ multiplex PCR, and its TCRdb copy is limited to in-frame clones, with some not included. The table shows around 150,000 clones, with about 72% occurring only once. Sequencing was carried out using PBMCs. These receptors all stem from a man between 60 and 75 years old in good health and CMV-seronegative.

The chain combines TRBV5-6 with TRBJ1-1, with 11 bases identical to TRBD1. The CDR3 spans 18 residues. Germline CDR1 and CDR2: SGHDT and YYEEEE. V shed 0 bases, J shed 4 bases, and the junction held 11 bases outside the gene matches. CDR3 sequence: CASSLEVGTGGETTEAFF. The CDR3 coding sequence is TGTGCCAGCAGCTTGGAGGTTGGGACAGGGGGAGAGACCACTGAAGCTTTCTTT.

This clone was found once. The rearrangement uses TRBV30 and TRBJ2-5; 8 nucleotides line up with TRBD2. This CDR3 comprises 14 residues. The V and J ends lost 0 bases and 5 bases, in that order; junction bases with no gene match: 5. The V gene's germline CDR1 is GTSNPN and CDR2 SVGIG (reference sequence). In nucleotides, the CDR3 is TGTGCCTGGAGTGTAGCGGGAGCGAGGGAGACCCAGTACTTC. This sequence encodes CAWSVAGARETQYF.

This rearrangement joins TRBV6-5 to TRBJ2-5; 11 bases map to TRBD2. The CDR3 loop spans 13 amino acids. The J segment lost 7 bases and the V segment lost 5 bases, leaving 3 bases of the junction unmatched. Germline V CDR1 and CDR2: MNHEY, SVGAGI. CDR3: CASSRTSGLTQYF. As DNA, the CDR3 is TGTGCCAGCAGTCGGACTAGCGGGTTGACCCAGTACTTC.

This clone was recorded once. The V and J genes are TRBV5-6 and TRBJ1-1; D possibly corresponds to TRBD1 (6 bases). Trimming removed 2 bases from V and 5 bases from J, with 13 bases in between. The CDR3 extends over 14 amino acids. Germline-derived CDR1 and CDR2 are SGHDT and YYEEEE. CDR3 coding DNA: TGTGCCAGCAGCTTTAAGGGGGTAACAACTGAAGCTTTCTTT. Translated, it gives CASSFKGVTTEAFF.

This chain links TRBV5-1 with TRBJ1-6; TRBD1 might be the D (6 bases). CDR3 size: 17 residues. The germline V and J ends were trimmed by 1 base and 5 bases, with 16 bases remaining between them. In germline, CDR1 is SGHRS, CDR2 YFSETQ. The CDR3 DNA is TGCGCCAGCAGCTTGACCCCCCCGGGACATAATAATTCACCCCTCCACTTT. Its translation is CASSLTPPGHNNSPLHF.

The chain carries TRBV12-5 and TRBJ2-7; D might be TRBD2 (5 bases). There are 15 residues in the CDR3. Deletions cut 1 base from V and 2 bases from J, with 12 bases between. In germline, CDR1 is LGHNT, CDR2 FRNRAP. The CDR3 DNA reads as TGTGCTAGTGGTTTGGGACGGGGTGGGGCCTACGAGCAGTACTTC. It is translated as CASGLGRGGAYEQYF.

This clone was observed a few times. The CDR3 DNA follows: TGTGCCGACCGGACAGTTGCGGAAAAACTGTTTTTT. Translating it yields CADRTVAEKLFF. The chain combines TRBV28 with TRBJ1-4; weak D call: TRBD1 (6 bases). Trimming pared 11 bases from V and 8 bases from J, leaving 15 bases between. The CDR3 totals 12 residues. Germline CDR1 and CDR2: MDHEN and SYDVKM.

V is TRBV5-4 and J is TRBJ2-7, with a possible D match to TRBD1 (6 bases). Trimming took 4 bases from V and 7 from J, leaving 9 bases between them. Germline CDR1 SGHNT, CDR2 YYREEE (reference sequence). The CDR3 consists of 11 residues. The CDR3 DNA follows: TGTGCCAGCAGCCAAAGGGGGGAGCAGTACTTC. Its protein product is CASSQRGEQYF.

The chain combines TRBV5-1 with TRBJ2-5; 8 nucleotides agree with TRBD1. V shed 1 base and J 4 bases; nucleotides not matched to a gene: 3. CDR1 SGHRS and CDR2 YFSETQ come from the germline V gene. CDR3 length: 14 residues. This chain's CDR3 is CASSLPDRAETQYF. CDR3 coding DNA: TGCGCCAGCAGCTTGCCGGACAGGGCAGAGACCCAGTACTTC.

The chain recombines TRBV27 with TRBJ2-1, with TRBD2 identical over 8 bases. Trimming at V came to 5 bases and at J to 7 bases, leaving 16 bases not matched to a gene. The CDR3 sequence is 17 residues long. Germline CDR1 reads MNHEY; CDR2 reads SMNVEV (reference sequence). Here the CDR3 DNA reads TGTGCCAGCAGTCAGGGTCGTGCGGGAGGCGGATATAATGAGCAGTTCTTC. As protein: CASSQGRAGGGYNEQFF.

This clone occurred a few times. The gene calls are TRBV9 and TRBJ2-5, with 7 bases matching TRBD2. CDR3 length: 14 amino acids. Per germline, CDR1 SGDLS and CDR2 YYNGEE. Germline trimming cut 3 bases from V and 10 bases from J; bases unmatched to any gene: 12. In DNA form, the CDR3 reads TGTGCCAGCAGCGCCGGGGACTACCCAGCGGGCCAGTACTTC. Translated, it gives CASSAGDYPAGQYF.

This clone showed up just a few times. The chain has TRBV28 and TRBJ1-3; unclear D gene. The germline CDR1 and CDR2 sequences are MDHEN and SYDVKM. The CDR3 contains 17 residues. V was shortened by 5 bases and J by 4 bases, with 21 bases between the two germline ends. Here the CDR3 DNA reads TGTGCCAGCAGTACCCCTGGCGTGGAGGGAAGGGGAAACACCATATATTTT. Protein sequence: CASSTPGVEGRGNTIYF.

In this sample, this clone turned up once. V and J are TRBV27 and TRBJ2-3; tentative D call: TRBD2 (6 bases). Trimming stripped 5 bases from V and 0 bases from J, with 15 bases between. Germline CDR1 reads MNHEY; CDR2 reads SMNVEV (reference sequence). This CDR3 is built from 16 residues. In nucleotides, the CDR3 is TGTGCCAGCAGTCTGCAGCGGGCGTCTAGCACAGATACGCAGTATTTT. Encoded protein: CASSLQRASSTDTQYF.

The chain uses TRBV27 and TRBJ2-7; D not certain. Trimming pared 4 bases from V and 3 bases from J, leaving 4 bases between. This CDR3 has 11 amino acids. Germline loops: CDR1 MNHEY, CDR2 SMNVEV (reference sequence). CDR3 nucleotide sequence: TGTGCCAGCAGTTCCTACTACGAGCAGTACTTC. This codes for CASSSYYEQYF.

The gene calls are TRBV7-9 and TRBJ2-5; 13 bases are a match to TRBD2. The CDR3 is made up of 16 amino acids. Unmatched junction bases numbered 6, after V lost 8 bases and J lost 0 bases. In germline, CDR1 is SEHNR, CDR2 FQNEAQ (reference sequence). CDR3 in DNA: TGTGCCAGCTCGGGACTAGCGGGACGAAACCAAGAGACCCAGTACTTC. This sequence encodes CASSGLAGRNQETQYF. The entire variable domain, with the rest obtained from reference TRBV7-9 and TRBJ2-5, is as follows: DTGVSQNPRHKITKRGQNVTFRCDPISEHNRLYWYRQTLGQGPEFLTYFQNEAQLEKSRLLSDRFSAERPKGSFSTLEIQRTEQGDSAMYLCASSGLAGRNQETQYFGPGTRLLVL.

This chain uses TRBV11-2 with TRBJ1-4, with D unresolved. V was shortened by 5 bases and J by 4 bases, with 17 bases between the two germline ends. Germline V gene sequence: CDR1 SGHAT, CDR2 FQNNGV. The CDR3 consists of 16 residues. The CDR3 sequence is CASSLPAAGLNEKLFF. CDR3 nucleotides: TGTGCCAGCAGCCTCCCTGCCGCCGGACTTAATGAAAAACTGTTTTTT.

This clone was seen once. The chain joins TRBV13 to TRBJ1-1, with D perhaps TRBD1 (5 bases). The germline CDR1 and CDR2 sequences are PRHDT and FYEKMQ (reference sequence). Trimming stripped 1 base from V and 4 bases from J, with 13 bases between. This CDR3 comprises 15 residues. For the CDR3, the DNA is TGTGCCAGCAGCTTAGAGGGGCTATTGAGCACTGAAGCTTTCTTT. Protein: CASSLEGLLSTEAFF.

This chain links TRBV7-9 with TRBJ1-2; 9 nucleotides align to TRBD1. Germline V gene sequence: CDR1 SEHNR, CDR2 FQNEAQ (reference sequence). V was pared by 6 bases and J by 12 bases, with 17 bases of the junction left unmatched. The CDR3 sequence is 15 residues long. As DNA, the CDR3 is TGTGCCAGCAGTTTCAACCGGGACAGGGAGCCTCTCGACACCTTC. Its translation: CASSFNRDREPLDTF. The whole variable domain, filled in from reference TRBV7-9 and TRBJ1-2, reads DTGVSQNPRHKITKRGQNVTFRCDPISEHNRLYWYRQTLGQGPEFLTYFQNEAQLEKSRLLSDRFSAERPKGSFSTLEIQRTEQGDSAMYLCASSFNRDREPLDTFGSGTRLTVV.

The chain has TRBV5-1 and TRBJ2-1; 13 nucleotides match TRBD2. CDR3 length: 17 amino acids. The trim removed 4 bases at V and 0 bases at J, leaving 4 bases unmatched. Germline V gene sequence: CDR1 SGHRS, CDR2 YFSETQ. The chain's CDR3 is CASSRGLAGVSYNEQFF. Here the CDR3 DNA reads TGCGCCAGCAGCCGAGGACTAGCGGGAGTCTCCTACAATGAGCAGTTCTTC.

This rearrangement joins TRBV10-2 to TRBJ2-5, with D possibly TRBD1 on 6 matching bases. Germline-derived CDR1 and CDR2 are WSHSY and SAAADI. The CDR3 is 11 amino acids. V lost 6 bases, J lost 6 bases, and 8 bases lay in between. This CDR3 reads CASRGAQTQYF. CDR3 nucleotide sequence: TGCGCCAGCAGGGGGGCGCAGACCCAGTACTTC.

The chain carries TRBV9 and TRBJ2-5; 7 bases are shared with TRBD2. The CDR3 is 14 residues long. CDR1 and CDR2 from the germline V gene are SGDLS and YYNGEE. V lost 4 bases to trimming and J lost 2 bases; unmatched junction nucleotides: 5. The CDR3 spells CASSLSGGQETQYF. In DNA, the CDR3 is TGTGCCAGCAGCCTCTCGGGGGGACAAGAGACCCAGTACTTC.